This TCR beta chain was recovered during a study of OX40 agonist ivuxolimab in advanced cancers. Study details: Prior anti-PD-1, anti-PD-L1 or anti-CTLA-4 therapy did not bar entry, and around 39% had some. Findings and caveats of the study: Both blood CD4+ and CD8+ T cells showed clonal growth by week 6 at 0.1 to 3.0 mg/kg.

As for this clone: Antigen: not known.

TCRdb's table, derived via immunoSEQ multiplex PCR, lists solely in-frame clones and lacks some. The sample contains about 61,000 clones, 87% of which appear only once. Germline V gives CDR1 SGHVS, CDR2 FNYEAQ. V lost 5 bases to trimming and J lost 0 bases; unmatched junction nucleotides: 6. The CDR3 runs to 16 residues. This specimen consisted of CD4+ or CD8+ T cells sorted from blood, obtained in a trial of the OX40 agonist ivuxolimab. This TCR was sampled from an adult with an advanced solid tumor such as melanoma, head and neck, liver or kidney cancer. The V call is TRBV7-6, the J call TRBJ2-2, with TRBD1 identical over 7 bases. CDR3 nucleotides: TGTGCCAGCAGCATCCGACAGGGAACGAACACCGGGGAGCTGTTTTTT. Amino acid sequence: CASSIRQGTNTGELFF.